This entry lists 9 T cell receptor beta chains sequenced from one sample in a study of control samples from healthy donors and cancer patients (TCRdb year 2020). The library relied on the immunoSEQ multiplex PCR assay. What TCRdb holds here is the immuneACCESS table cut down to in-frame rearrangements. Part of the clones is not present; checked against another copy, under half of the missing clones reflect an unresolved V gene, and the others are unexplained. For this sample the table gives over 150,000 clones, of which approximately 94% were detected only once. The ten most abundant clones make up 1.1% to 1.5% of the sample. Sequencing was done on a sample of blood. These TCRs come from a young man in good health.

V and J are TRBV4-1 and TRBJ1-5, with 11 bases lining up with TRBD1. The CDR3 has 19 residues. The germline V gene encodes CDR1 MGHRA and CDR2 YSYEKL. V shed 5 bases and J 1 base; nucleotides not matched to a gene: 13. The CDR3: CASSTSGTGGGLSNQPQHF. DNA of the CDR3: TGCGCCAGCAGCACTAGCGGGACAGGGGGGGGCTTAAGCAATCAGCCCCAGCATTTT.

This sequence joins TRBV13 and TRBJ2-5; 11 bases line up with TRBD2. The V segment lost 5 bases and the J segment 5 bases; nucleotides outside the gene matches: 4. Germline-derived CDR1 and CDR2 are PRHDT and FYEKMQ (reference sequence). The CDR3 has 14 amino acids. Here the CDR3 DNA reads TGTGCCAGCAGCCGACTAGCGGGGATGGAGACCCAGTACTTC. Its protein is CASSRLAGMETQYF.

In nucleotides, the CDR3 is TGCAGCGTTGAAGGAGGGAGGGACCGGGATGAGCAGTTCTTC. The encoded protein is CSVEGGRDRDEQFF. The genes are TRBV29-1 and TRBJ2-1; 7 bases agree with TRBD2. The junction had 8 bases not matched to a gene; V was cut back by 1 base and J by 8 bases. This CDR3 is built from 14 residues. Per the germline V gene, CDR1 is SQVTM and CDR2 is ANQGSEA.

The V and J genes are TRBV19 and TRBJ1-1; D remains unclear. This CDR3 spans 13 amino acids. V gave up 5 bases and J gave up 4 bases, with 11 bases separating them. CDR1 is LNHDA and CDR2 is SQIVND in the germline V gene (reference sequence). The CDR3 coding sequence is TGTGCCAGTAGTCTCCAAGGTTCCACTGAAGCTTTCTTT. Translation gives CASSLQGSTEAFF.

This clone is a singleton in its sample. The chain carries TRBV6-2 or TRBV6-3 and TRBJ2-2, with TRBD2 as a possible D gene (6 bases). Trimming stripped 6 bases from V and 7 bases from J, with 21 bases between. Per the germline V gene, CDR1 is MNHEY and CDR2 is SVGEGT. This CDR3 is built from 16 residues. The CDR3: CASRPTASVGSGELFF. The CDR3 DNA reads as TGTGCCAGCAGACCTACTGCTAGCGTCGGGAGCGGGGAGCTGTTTTTT.

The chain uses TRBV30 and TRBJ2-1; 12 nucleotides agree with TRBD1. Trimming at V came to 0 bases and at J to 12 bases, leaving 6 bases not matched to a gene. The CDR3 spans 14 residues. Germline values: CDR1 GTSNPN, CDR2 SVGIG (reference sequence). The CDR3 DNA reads TGTGCCTGGAGTGTGGGACAGGGGGCAGGGGGGCAGTTCTTC. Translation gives CAWSVGQGAGGQFF.

This CDR3 is CASSYLLAGQETQYF. CDR3 coding DNA: TGTGCCAGCAGCTATTTATTAGCGGGACAAGAGACCCAGTACTTC. The chain couples TRBV5-6 to TRBJ2-5, with TRBD2 matching 8 bases. The length of the CDR3 is 15 residues. Per the germline V gene, CDR1 is SGHDT and CDR2 is YYEEEE. V lost 3 bases, J lost 2 bases, and 6 bases stayed unmatched.

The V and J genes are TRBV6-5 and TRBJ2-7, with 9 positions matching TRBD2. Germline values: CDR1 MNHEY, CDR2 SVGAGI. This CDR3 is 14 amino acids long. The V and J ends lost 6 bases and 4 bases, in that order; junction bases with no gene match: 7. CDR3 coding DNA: TGTGCCAGCAGCGTAGCGGGAGCGATATACGAGCAGTACTTC. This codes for CASSVAGAIYEQYF.

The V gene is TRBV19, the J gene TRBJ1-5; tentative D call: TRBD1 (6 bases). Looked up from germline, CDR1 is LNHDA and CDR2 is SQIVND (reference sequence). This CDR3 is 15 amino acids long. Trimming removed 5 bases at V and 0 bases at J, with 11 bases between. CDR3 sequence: CASSPGATSNQPQHF. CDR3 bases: TGTGCCAGTAGTCCAGGGGCGACTAGCAATCAGCCCCAGCATTTT. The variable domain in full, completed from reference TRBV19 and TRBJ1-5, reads DGGITQSPKYLFRKEGQNVTLSCEQNLNHDAMYWYRQDPGQGLRLIYYSQIVNDFQKGDIAEGYSVSREKKESFPLTVTSAQKNPTAFYLCASSPGATSNQPQHFGDGTRLSIL.